The next 10 T cell receptor beta chains were all read from a single sample in a study of blood T cell repertoires in COVID-19. This table comes from immunoSEQ multiplex PCR, and its TCRdb copy is limited to in-frame clones, with some not included. Seen here are some 260,000 clones, roughly nine tenths observed once, and the top ten hold roughly 3.1%. The sequenced sample consisted of peripheral blood. The origin of the receptors is a young man with active or convalescent COVID-19.

The chain combines TRBV28 with TRBJ1-1, with 8 bases that match TRBD1. V shed 2 bases, J shed 14 bases, and the junction held 13 bases outside the gene matches. Germline-derived CDR1 and CDR2 are MDHEN and SYDVKM. The CDR3 runs to 14 residues. CDR3 in DNA: TGTGCCAGCAGTTTACCGGCGGACAGGGCCCTGCTGTTCTTT. It is translated as CASSLPADRALLFF.

The rearrangement uses TRBV6-2 or TRBV6-3 and TRBJ2-7; D may be TRBD2 (5 bases). From germline, CDR1 is MNHEY and CDR2 SVGEGT. This CDR3 has 15 residues. V lost 5 bases and J 3 bases, leaving 17 bases between the germline ends. For the CDR3, the DNA is TGTGCCAGCAGTCCCGGCCGGGGTATTCTCTACGAGCAGTACTTC. The encoded protein is CASSPGRGILYEQYF.

The V gene is TRBV12-3 or TRBV12-4, the J gene TRBJ1-2; D is uncertain. Trimming removed 6 bases at V and 7 bases at J, with 9 bases between. CDR3 length: 11 residues. In DNA, the CDR3 is TGTGCCAGCAGCCGAACGGGTGGCTACACCTTC. The encoded protein is CASSRTGGYTF.

The gene calls are TRBV3-1 (or the pseudogene TRBV3-2) and TRBJ2-2, with 16 bases matching TRBD2. Germline trimming cut 6 bases from V and 6 bases from J; bases unmatched to any gene: 4. The CDR3 loop spans 16 amino acids. Germline lookup yields CDR1 LGHDT and CDR2 YNNKEL (reference sequence). CDR3 sequence reads: CASSPGTSGGAGELFF. In DNA, the CDR3 is TGTGCCAGCAGTCCCGGGACTAGCGGGGGGGCCGGGGAGCTGTTTTTT.

The rearrangement uses TRBV9 and TRBJ1-2; weak D call: TRBD1 (5 bases). The CDR3 covers 15 residues. V lost 4 bases and J 1 base, leaving 14 bases between the germline ends. From germline, CDR1 is SGDLS and CDR2 YYNGEE. As DNA, the CDR3 is TGTGCCAGCAGCCCCCAGGGCTCTCTTAACTATGGCTACACCTTC. Residues: CASSPQGSLNYGYTF.

Note on this clone: Because it lacks the conserved phenylalanine or tryptophan at the end, this CDR3 is likely a read error. The DNA is omitted, as the CDR3 cannot be located on it reliably, and the CDR3 follows TCRdb's listing. The chain has TRBV15 and TRBJ2-7; TRBD2 was called by the table and not checked on the DNA. The CDR3 is 14 residues long, counting both termini. CDR1 is LNHNV, CDR2 YYDKDF, per germline (reference sequence). The chain's CDR3 is CATSRDLEGRGSLI.

This clone has just one count. This rearrangement joins TRBV5-4 to TRBJ2-2; D gene ambiguous. There are 14 residues in the CDR3. Trimming shortened V by 0 bases and J by 5 bases, and 8 bases separated the two germline ends. The germline V gene has CDR1 SGHNT and CDR2 YYREEE (reference sequence). In nucleotides, the CDR3 is TGTGCCAGCAGCTTGGAAGCGCGGACCGGGGAGCTGTTTTTT. Its protein product is CASSLEARTGELFF.

This clone has a handful of counts. The rearrangement joins TRBV2 to TRBJ2-7; a possible D gene is TRBD1 (5 bases). The length of the CDR3 is 12 residues. From germline, CDR1 is SNHLY and CDR2 FYNNEI. V was pared by 3 bases and J by 6 bases, with 9 bases between. CDR3 nucleotide sequence: TGTGCCAGCAGTGAGAGGACACCCGAGCAGTACTTC. Translated: CASSERTPEQYF.

The chain carries TRBV7-8 and TRBJ2-1; the match to TRBD2 covers 10 bases. The CDR3 totals 17 residues. With V trimmed by 3 bases and J by 0 bases, 5 bases remained unmatched. Germline-derived CDR1 and CDR2 are SGHVS and FQNEAQ. CDR3 nucleotides: TGTGCCAGCAGCTTCGGACTAGCGGCCGGCTCCTACAATGAGCAGTTCTTC. Translation gives CASSFGLAAGSYNEQFF.

The rearrangement links TRBV20-1 to TRBJ2-7, with a tentative D call TRBD2 (5 bases). Looked up from germline, CDR1 is DFQATT and CDR2 is SNEGSKA (reference sequence). This CDR3 spans 17 amino acids. The V and J ends lost 6 bases and 4 bases respectively, with 28 bases between them. Written as DNA, the CDR3 is TGCAGTGCCAGTTCGGCACTTGGTAGCGCGAGACCATACGAGCAGTACTTC. Encoded protein: CSASSALGSARPYEQYF.